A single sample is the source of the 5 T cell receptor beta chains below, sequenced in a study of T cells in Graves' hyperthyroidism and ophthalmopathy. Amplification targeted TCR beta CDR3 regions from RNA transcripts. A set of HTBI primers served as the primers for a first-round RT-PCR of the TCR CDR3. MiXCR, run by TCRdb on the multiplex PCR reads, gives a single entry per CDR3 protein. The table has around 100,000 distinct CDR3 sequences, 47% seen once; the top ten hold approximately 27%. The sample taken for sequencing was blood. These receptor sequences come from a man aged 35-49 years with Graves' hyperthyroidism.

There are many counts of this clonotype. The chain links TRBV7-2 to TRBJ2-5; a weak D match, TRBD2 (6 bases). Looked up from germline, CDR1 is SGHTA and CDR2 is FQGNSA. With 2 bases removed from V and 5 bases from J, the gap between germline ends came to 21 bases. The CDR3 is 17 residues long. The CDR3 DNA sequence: TGTGCCAGCAGCTTAATAGGTAGCGGCGCCCTGATGGAGACCCAGTACTTC. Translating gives CASSLIGSGALMETQYF.

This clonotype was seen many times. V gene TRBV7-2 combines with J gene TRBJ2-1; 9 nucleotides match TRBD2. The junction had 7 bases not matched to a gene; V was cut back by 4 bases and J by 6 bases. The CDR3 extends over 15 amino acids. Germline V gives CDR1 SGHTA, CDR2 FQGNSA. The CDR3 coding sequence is TGTGCCAGCAGCTGGGGGACTAGCTCGGTCAATGAGCAGTTCTTC. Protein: CASSWGTSSVNEQFF.

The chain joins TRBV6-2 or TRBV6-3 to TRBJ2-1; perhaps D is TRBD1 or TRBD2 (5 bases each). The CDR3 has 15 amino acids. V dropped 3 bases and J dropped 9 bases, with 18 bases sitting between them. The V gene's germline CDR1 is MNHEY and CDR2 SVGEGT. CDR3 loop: CASSYQGAPAGEQFF. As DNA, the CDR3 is TGTGCCAGCAGTTATCAGGGCGCCCCGGCGGGTGAGCAGTTCTTC.

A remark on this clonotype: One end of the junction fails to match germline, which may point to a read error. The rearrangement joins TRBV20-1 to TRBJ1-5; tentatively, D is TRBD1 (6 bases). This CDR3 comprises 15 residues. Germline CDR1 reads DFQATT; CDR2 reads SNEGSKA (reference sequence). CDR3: CSASELGAAYQPQHF. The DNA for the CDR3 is TGCAGCGCTAGTGAGTTGGGGGCAGCTTACCAGCCCCAGCATTTT.

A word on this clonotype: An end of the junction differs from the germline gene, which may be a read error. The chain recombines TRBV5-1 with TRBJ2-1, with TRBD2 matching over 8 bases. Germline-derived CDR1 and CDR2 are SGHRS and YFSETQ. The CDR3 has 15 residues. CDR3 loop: CAGSLVLAGNDEQFF. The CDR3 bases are TGCGCCGGCAGCTTGGTTCTAGCGGGTAACGATGAGCAGTTCTTC.